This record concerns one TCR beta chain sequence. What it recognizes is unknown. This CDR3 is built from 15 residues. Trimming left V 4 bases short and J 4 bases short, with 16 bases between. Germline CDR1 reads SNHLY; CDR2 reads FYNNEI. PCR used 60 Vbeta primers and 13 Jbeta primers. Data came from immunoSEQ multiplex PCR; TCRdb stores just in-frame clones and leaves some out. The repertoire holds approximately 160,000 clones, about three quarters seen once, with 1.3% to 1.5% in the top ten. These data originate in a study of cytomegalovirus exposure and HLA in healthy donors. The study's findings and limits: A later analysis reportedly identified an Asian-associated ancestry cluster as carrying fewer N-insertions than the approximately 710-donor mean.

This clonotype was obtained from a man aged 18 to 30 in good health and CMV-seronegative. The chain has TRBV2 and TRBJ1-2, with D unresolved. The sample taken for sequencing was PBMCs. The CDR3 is CASSGRDLPTYGYTF. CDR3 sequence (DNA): TGTGCCAGCAGTGGCCGGGATTTGCCTACCTATGGCTACACCTTC. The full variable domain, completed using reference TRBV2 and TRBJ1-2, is EPEVTQTPSHQVTQMGQEVILRCVPISNHLYFYWYRQILGQKVEFLVSFYNNEISEKSEIFDDQFSVERPDGSNFTLKIRSTKLEDSAMYFCASSGRDLPTYGYTFGSGTRLTVV.